These 23 T cell receptor beta chains were sequenced from one sample in a study of PD-L1 blockade in urothelial cancer. Profiling relied on immunoSEQ multiplex PCR, and the TCRdb table lists in-frame clones only, not all of them. The sample includes about 84,000 clones, 82% of them seen just once. Here the sequenced sample was PBMCs, taken around atezolizumab (anti-PD-L1) treatment. Receptors originate from an older man with urothelial cancer.

For this clone: A read error may produce the germline difference seen at one junction end. V is TRBV7-9 and J is TRBJ2-1, with TRBD2 matching 14 bases. The germline V gene encodes CDR1 SEHNR and CDR2 FQNEAQ (reference sequence). The CDR3 sequence is 17 residues long. The CDR3 is CASSSGTSGSSDNEQFF. The CDR3 region has the DNA TGTGCCAGCAGCTCCGGGACTAGCGGGAGCTCCGACAATGAGCAGTTCTTC.

There are many counts of this clone. The chain recombines TRBV9 with TRBJ2-7, with 9 bases fitting TRBD1. The CDR3 contains 15 residues. Germline CDR1 is SGDLS and CDR2 is YYNGEE. V was pared by 4 bases and J by 5 bases, with 10 bases of the junction left unmatched. The CDR3 region has the DNA TGTGCCAGCAGCACTCAGACAGGGGGAACGAACGAGCAGTACTTC. It is translated as CASSTQTGGTNEQYF.

The chain couples TRBV7-9 to TRBJ2-5, with a tentative D call TRBD2 (5 bases). CDR3 length equals 14 residues. V lost 6 bases and J 1 base, leaving 12 bases between the germline ends. Germline values: CDR1 SEHNR, CDR2 FQNEAQ (reference sequence). CDR3 amino acids: CASSPGRAQETQYF. Written as DNA, the CDR3 is TGTGCCAGCAGTCCCGGGCGGGCCCAAGAGACCCAGTACTTC.

The chain carries TRBV7-9 and TRBJ2-5; D is perhaps TRBD2 (6 bases). V lost 3 bases to trimming and J lost 6 bases, with 17 bases between them. Germline V lookup: CDR1 SEHNR, CDR2 FQNEAQ (reference sequence). The CDR3 totals 15 residues. In nucleotides, the CDR3 is TGTGCCAGCAGCTTTAGCCGGGAGTCGGAGAAGACCCAGTACTTC. Its translation: CASSFSRESEKTQYF.

The count of this clone is one. The chain has TRBV29-1 and TRBJ1-4, with D maybe TRBD1 (5 bases). Germline values: CDR1 SQVTM, CDR2 ANQGSEA. The CDR3 length is 13 residues. V was cut by 6 bases and J by 8 bases, with 16 bases left in between. CDR3 bases: TGCAGCGTACAGGAAGCGGGGGGAGAAAAACTGTTTTTT. It specifies CSVQEAGGEKLFF. The full variable domain, with the rest looked up from reference TRBV29-1 and TRBJ1-4, is SAVISQKPSRDICQRGTSLTIQCQVDSQVTMMFWYRQQPGQSLTLIATANQGSEATYESGFVIDKFPISRPNLTFSTLTVSNMSPEDSSIYLCSVQEAGGEKLFFGSGTQLSVL.

The V and J genes are TRBV6-5 and TRBJ2-2; TRBD1 agrees at 10 bases. Unmatched junction bases numbered 1, after V lost 0 bases and J lost 3 bases. Germline V CDR1 and CDR2: MNHEY, SVGAGI. CDR3 size: 16 residues. CDR3 in amino acids: CASSYSGTGDTGELFF. CDR3 nucleotides: TGTGCCAGCAGTTACTCCGGGACAGGGGACACCGGGGAGCTGTTTTTT.

Written as DNA, the CDR3 is TGTGCCATCAGGAGACTAGCGGGAGAGGGGGAGACCCAGTACTTC. It translates to CAIRRLAGEGETQYF. The chain uses TRBV10-3 and TRBJ2-5, with 12 bases identical to TRBD2. The CDR3 has 15 amino acids. V trimming: 6 bases; J trimming: 5 bases; junction bases outside the gene matches: 7. Germline V CDR1 and CDR2: ENHRY, SYGVKD.

The chain has TRBV7-2 and TRBJ2-7, with unresolved D. The V gene lost 5 bases and the J gene lost 3 bases, with 11 bases spanning the gap. Looked up from germline, CDR1 is SGHTA and CDR2 is FQGNSA. The CDR3 loop spans 13 amino acids. CDR3 protein: CASSTIPSYEQYF. CDR3 coding DNA: TGTGCCAGCAGCACAATCCCCAGCTACGAGCAGTACTTC. The full variable domain, completed using reference TRBV7-2 and TRBJ2-7, is GAGVSQSPSNKVTEKGKDVELRCDPISGHTALYWYRQSLGQGLEFLIYFQGNSAPDKSGLPSDRFSAERTGGSVSTLTIQRTQQEDSAVYLCASSTIPSYEQYFGPGTRLTVT.

The J gene is TRBJ1-1, the V gene TRBV12-5; no clear D gene. The CDR3 runs to 15 residues. Germline V CDR1 and CDR2: LGHNT, FRNRAP. V lost 4 bases and J 1 base, leaving 13 bases between the germline ends. The CDR3 protein is CASGSFDTPNTEAFF. For the CDR3, the DNA is TGTGCTAGTGGTTCCTTCGACACCCCGAACACTGAAGCTTTCTTT.

This chain joins TRBV9 and TRBJ2-1; 8 nucleotides line up with TRBD1. This CDR3 spans 12 amino acids. Per the germline V gene, CDR1 is SGDLS and CDR2 is YYNGEE. With 4 bases clipped from V and 9 bases from J, the junction kept 3 bases outside the gene matches. The CDR3 bases are TGTGCCAGCAGCACCGACAGGGGTGAGCAGTTCTTC. This encodes CASSTDRGEQFF. Combining the CDR3 with reference TRBV9 and TRBJ2-1 gives the whole variable domain DSGVTQTPKHLITATGQRVTLRCSPRSGDLSVYWYQQSLDQGLQFLIQYYNGEERAKGNILERFSAQQFPDLHSELNLSSLELGDSALYFCASSTDRGEQFFGPGTRLTVL.

Comments on this clone: The same CDR3 arises from other DNA sequences in this sample as well. The chain links TRBV5-1 to TRBJ2-7, with D possibly TRBD1 on 5 matching bases. Germline V gene lookup returns CDR1 SGHRS and CDR2 YFSETQ. The germline V and J ends were trimmed by 0 bases and 4 bases, with 8 bases remaining between them. The CDR3 extends over 13 amino acids. CDR3 sequence: CASSLGTNYEQYF. The CDR3 DNA sequence: TGCGCCAGCAGCTTGGGGACAAATTACGAGCAGTACTTC.

CDR3 nucleotide sequence: TGTGCCAGCAGCTTGGCCACAGGGGGGTACGAGCAGTACTTC. Its protein is CASSLATGGYEQYF. This sequence joins TRBV5-4 and TRBJ2-7; 8 nucleotides agree with TRBD1. CDR1 is SGHNT, CDR2 YYREEE, per germline (reference sequence). Unmatched junction bases numbered 3, after V lost 0 bases and J lost 4 bases. The CDR3 is made up of 14 amino acids. Supplemented by reference TRBV5-4 and TRBJ2-7, the full variable domain reads ETGVTQSPTHLIKTRGQQVTLRCSSQSGHNTVSWYQQALGQGPQFIFQYYREEENGRGNFPPRFSGLQFPNYSSELNVNALELDDSALYLCASSLATGGYEQYFGPGTRLTVT.

The V and J genes are TRBV6-5 and TRBJ2-5, with 7 nucleotides matching TRBD1. The V and J ends lost 6 bases and 0 bases, in that order; junction bases with no gene match: 4. CDR3 length: 14 amino acids. Germline CDR1 MNHEY, CDR2 SVGAGI. CDR3 sequence reads: CASSLQGHQETQYF. The CDR3 DNA reads as TGTGCCAGCAGCCTACAGGGGCACCAAGAGACCCAGTACTTC.

Details on this clone: Distinct nucleotide sequences in the sample also encode this CDR3. V gene TRBV4-3 combines with J gene TRBJ2-1, with 8 bases identical to TRBD2. The CDR3 length is 15 residues. The germline gives CDR1 LGHNA, CDR2 YSLEER. J gave up 0 bases and V 4 bases, and 2 bases lay outside the gene matches. In DNA, the CDR3 is TGCGCCAGCAGCCTTACTAGCGGCTCCTACAATGAGCAGTTCTTC. Its translation: CASSLTSGSYNEQFF.

This chain links TRBV7-2 with TRBJ2-1; D ambiguous. CDR3 length: 14 residues. Germline assignment: CDR1 SGHTA and CDR2 FQGNSA. V was trimmed by 3 bases and J by 5 bases, leaving 11 bases between them. In DNA form, the CDR3 reads TGTGCCAGCAGCTTGAGTAGTTCCCACAATGAGCAGTTCTTC. Protein: CASSLSSSHNEQFF. The variable domain in full, completed from reference TRBV7-2 and TRBJ2-1, reads GAGVSQSPSNKVTEKGKDVELRCDPISGHTALYWYRQSLGQGLEFLIYFQGNSAPDKSGLPSDRFSAERTGGSVSTLTIQRTQQEDSAVYLCASSLSSSHNEQFFGPGTRLTVL.

This clone has more than one count but fewer than ten. V is TRBV2 and J is TRBJ2-5, with D possibly matching TRBD2 (6 bases). Trimming removed 2 bases at V and 10 bases at J, with 11 bases between. Germline V gene sequence: CDR1 SNHLY, CDR2 FYNNEI. The CDR3 loop spans 12 amino acids. This chain's CDR3 is CASSEYAGGQYF. The CDR3 nucleotides read TGTGCCAGCAGTGAATACGCCGGGGGCCAGTACTTC.

The chain carries TRBV7-9 and TRBJ2-3; 10 bases map to TRBD1. Unmatched junction bases numbered 7, after V lost 5 bases and J lost 5 bases. The CDR3 totals 15 residues. Looked up from germline, CDR1 is SEHNR and CDR2 is FQNEAQ (reference sequence). CDR3 nucleotide sequence: TGTGCCAGCAGCCCGACAGGGGGCGCAGGAGATACGCAGTATTTT. This sequence encodes CASSPTGGAGDTQYF.

The chain links TRBV19 to TRBJ2-4; D is perhaps TRBD2 (5 bases). The CDR3 length is 13 residues. The V end lost 3 bases, the J end lost 8 bases, and 11 bases lay between the germline ends. CDR1 is LNHDA and CDR2 is SQIVND in the germline V gene (reference sequence). The DNA for the CDR3 is TGTGCCAGTAGTATCACCCAGGAGGACATTCAGTACTTC. Protein sequence: CASSITQEDIQYF. Full variable domain (outside the CDR3, taken from reference TRBV19 and TRBJ2-4): DGGITQSPKYLFRKEGQNVTLSCEQNLNHDAMYWYRQDPGQGLRLIYYSQIVNDFQKGDIAEGYSVSREKKESFPLTVTSAQKNPTAFYLCASSITQEDIQYFGAGTRLSVL.

The V and J genes are TRBV11-3 and TRBJ1-1; 10 bases are a match to TRBD1. In germline, CDR1 is SGHNT, CDR2 YENEEA. CDR3 length equals 16 residues. The V and J ends lost 1 base and 10 bases, in that order; junction bases with no gene match: 12. The CDR3 here is CASSLALYGTGVTAFF. CDR3 coding DNA: TGTGCCAGCAGCTTAGCCCTCTATGGGACAGGGGTAACAGCTTTCTTT.

The CDR3 here is CASSPSGSLNEKLFF. As DNA, the CDR3 is TGTGCCAGCTCACCGTCAGGGTCACTGAATGAAAAACTGTTTTTT. V and J are TRBV18 and TRBJ1-4, with D perhaps TRBD1 (5 bases). Trimming stripped 3 bases from V and 5 bases from J, with 13 bases between. The CDR3 extends over 15 amino acids. The V gene's germline CDR1 is KGHSH and CDR2 LQKENI.

As regards this clone: The junction departs from the called germline gene at one end, perhaps through a read error. This chain links TRBV7-7 with TRBJ2-2; a possible D gene is TRBD1 (5 bases). In germline, CDR1 is SSHAT, CDR2 FNYEAQ (reference sequence). The CDR3 totals 16 residues. CDR3 loop: CASSPDIAPQAGELFF. The DNA of the CDR3 is TGTGCTAGCAGCCCAGACATAGCCCCACAGGCAGGGGAGCTGTTTTTT. The full variable domain, completed using reference TRBV7-7 and TRBJ2-2, is GAGVSQSPRYKVTKRGQDVTLRCDPISSHATLYWYQQALGQGPEFLTYFNYEAQPDKSGLPSDRFSAERPEGSISTLTIQRTEQRDSAMYRCASSPDIAPQAGELFFGEGSRLTVL.

This clone was counted a few times. The CDR3 nucleotides read TGTGCCGCCGCGGCCATATATTTT. Its translation is CAAAAIYF. The V call is TRBV21-1, the J call TRBJ1-3. TRBV21-1 is a listed pseudogene. There are 8 residues in the CDR3.

This clone was observed a few times. This chain links TRBV18 with TRBJ1-5; D perhaps matches TRBD1 (5 bases). This CDR3 has 15 amino acids. The V gene's germline CDR1 is KGHSH and CDR2 LQKENI. Between the trimmed V and J ends, which lost 3 bases and 7 bases, there was a span of 16 bases. CDR3 sequence reads: CASSPSGGTGQPQHF. The CDR3 DNA reads as TGTGCCAGCTCACCGAGCGGCGGGACGGGGCAGCCCCAGCATTTT.